The 30 T cell receptor beta chains below come from one sample, sequenced in a study of PD-1 blockade in classical Hodgkin lymphoma. Documented time point: newly diagnosed, previously untreated cHL patient sample. This table comes from immunoSEQ multiplex PCR, and its TCRdb copy is limited to in-frame clones, with some not included. The data hold 20,000 to 25,000 clones, with less than 95% observed a single time. The source material was peripheral blood mononuclear cells (PBMCs). Receptors originate from a human donor with classical Hodgkin lymphoma.

This chain uses TRBV10-3 with TRBJ2-7; possible D gene TRBD1, 6 bases. CDR3 size: 12 residues. Germline CDR1 ENHRY, CDR2 SYGVKD. V lost 9 bases to trimming and J lost 0 bases, with 9 bases between them. The CDR3 DNA follows: TGTGCCATTAGGGACACCTCCTACGAGCAGTACTTC. Protein: CAIRDTSYEQYF.

V gene TRBV7-3 combines with J gene TRBJ2-3; D is unresolved. The V and J ends lost 3 bases and 4 bases respectively, with 8 bases between them. Looked up from germline, CDR1 is SGHTA and CDR2 is FQGTGA. This CDR3 spans 13 amino acids. In DNA, the CDR3 is TGTGCCAGCAGCTTTTCCACGGCAGATACGCAGTATTTT. It is translated as CASSFSTADTQYF.

The genes are TRBV6-5 and TRBJ1-2; 9 nucleotides match TRBD1. With 5 bases clipped from V and 4 bases from J, the junction kept 5 bases outside the gene matches. The CDR3 is 14 residues long. Germline lookup yields CDR1 MNHEY and CDR2 SVGAGI. The CDR3 DNA reads as TGTGCCAGCAGTCCTACGGGACAGGGCTATGGCTACACCTTC. Encoded protein: CASSPTGQGYGYTF.

The chain uses TRBV5-6 and TRBJ1-6; D remains unclear. Trimming pared 0 bases from V and 7 bases from J, leaving 14 bases between. The CDR3 runs to 16 residues. Germline values: CDR1 SGHDT, CDR2 YYEEEE. The CDR3, as DNA: TGTGCCAGCAGCTTGGCCGGAGAACATCAAAATTCACCCCTCCACTTT. This sequence encodes CASSLAGEHQNSPLHF.

This chain connects TRBV4-3 to TRBJ2-3; 12 bases match TRBD2. The V segment lost 1 base and the J segment 3 bases; nucleotides outside the gene matches: 2. CDR1 LGHNA and CDR2 YSLEER come from the germline V gene. The CDR3 is 16 amino acids. The CDR3 loop is CASSQGGLAGTDTQYF. As DNA, the CDR3 is TGCGCCAGCAGCCAAGGGGGACTAGCGGGTACAGATACGCAGTATTTT.

The V gene is TRBV30, the J gene TRBJ1-2; TRBD1 matches 7 bases. Trimming cost V 0 bases and J 1 base; bases outside gene matches: 17. The germline V gene encodes CDR1 GTSNPN and CDR2 SVGIG (reference sequence). This CDR3 is built from 19 residues. For the CDR3, the DNA is TGTGCCTGGAGTGTACAAGAATACTTCGGACAGGCTAATAACTATGGCTACACCTTC. Protein sequence: CAWSVQEYFGQANNYGYTF.

V usage is TRBV6-5 and J usage is TRBJ2-7; TRBD1 aligns across 11 bases. V gave up 5 bases and J gave up 3 bases; unmatched junction bases: 3. This CDR3 has 14 amino acids. Germline loops: CDR1 MNHEY, CDR2 SVGAGI. The CDR3 DNA sequence: TGTGCCAGCAGTAGGACAGGGGGCAACTACGAGCAGTACTTC. Translated, it gives CASSRTGGNYEQYF.

This clone was detected once. The CDR3 bases are TGTGCCAGCAGCCCGGGGACAGGTCGAATGAACACTGAAGCTTTCTTT. This encodes CASSPGTGRMNTEAFF. The J gene is TRBJ1-1, the V gene TRBV4-2; 8 nucleotides match TRBD1. Germline lookup yields CDR1 LGHNA and CDR2 YNFKEQ. The length of the CDR3 is 16 residues. V gave up 4 bases and J gave up 0 bases; unmatched junction bases: 7.

The CDR3 nucleotides are TGTGCCAGCAGTCCAGGCGATAGCGGGGGATACAATGAGCAGTTCTTC. Amino acid sequence: CASSPGDSGGYNEQFF. The chain has TRBV28 and TRBJ2-1; TRBD2 matches at 9 bases. Germline V gene sequence: CDR1 MDHEN, CDR2 SYDVKM. With V trimmed by 5 bases and J by 4 bases, 9 bases remained unmatched. There are 16 residues in the CDR3.

The V gene is TRBV11-2, the J gene TRBJ1-1; TRBD1 is a possible D gene (6 bases). The CDR3 runs 15 residues. Germline CDR1 reads SGHAT; CDR2 reads FQNNGV. V lost 5 bases and J lost 4, with 17 bases in between. CDR3 sequence: CASSAVGQSSTEAFF. The DNA for the CDR3 is TGTGCCAGCAGCGCTGTAGGACAGTCAAGCACTGAAGCTTTCTTT.

The chain links TRBV6-5 to TRBJ1-2, with 9 nucleotides matching TRBD1. The ends lost 0 bases at V and 7 bases at J; junction bases unmatched: 6. Germline CDR1 is MNHEY and CDR2 is SVGAGI. This CDR3 region has 15 residues. CDR3 DNA sequence: TGTGCCAGCAGTTACTCGAAGGGACAGGGTGGTGGCTACACCTTC. It codes for CASSYSKGQGGGYTF.

The chain joins TRBV10-1 to TRBJ2-3; 10 bases align to TRBD2. V trimming: 6 bases; J trimming: 3 bases; junction bases outside the gene matches: 9. The CDR3 covers 16 residues. Germline V lookup: CDR1 WNHNN, CDR2 SYGVQD (reference sequence). CDR3 bases: TGCGCCAGCAGCGGGGGGGCTAGCGGGGGTACAGATACGCAGTATTTT. Protein product: CASSGGASGGTDTQYF.

The chain links TRBV28 to TRBJ2-7, with a weak D call TRBD2 (5 bases). CDR3 length: 11 residues. Trimming removed 6 bases from V and 9 bases from J, with 12 bases in between. The germline gives CDR1 MDHEN, CDR2 SYDVKM. CDR3 sequence reads: CASSRRGGQYF. The CDR3 nucleotides are TGTGCCAGCAGCCGGCGTGGAGGGCAGTACTTC.

The chain is built from TRBV6-6 and TRBJ2-5; the D gene could be TRBD1 or TRBD2 (5 bases each). Germline V gene data show CDR1 as MNHNY and CDR2 as SVGAGI (reference sequence). The CDR3 spans 14 residues. V lost 9 bases and J 7 bases, leaving 21 bases between the germline ends. CDR3 residues: CASFLGTGQSTQYF. DNA for the CDR3: TGTGCCAGTTTTTTAGGGACCGGGCAATCGACCCAGTACTTC.

The rearrangement uses TRBV11-2 and TRBJ2-3, with a possible D match to TRBD2 (6 bases). Germline-derived CDR1 and CDR2 are SGHAT and FQNNGV. This CDR3 region has 13 residues. Trimming stripped 11 bases from V and 6 bases from J, with 18 bases between. The chain's CDR3 is CAERVAARDTQYF. CDR3 coding DNA: TGTGCCGAGAGAGTAGCGGCGAGGGATACGCAGTATTTT.

The CDR3 spells CASSQGWRTEAFF. The CDR3 coding sequence is TGTGCCAGCAGCCAGGGGTGGCGGACTGAAGCTTTCTTT. The V and J genes are TRBV7-1 and TRBJ1-1; TRBD1 might be the D (6 bases). TRBV7-1 is sorted into the ORF group, with uncertain function. Trimming pared 5 bases from V and 5 bases from J, leaving 12 bases between. There are 13 residues in the CDR3.

J is TRBJ2-7 and V is TRBV5-5; D is unclear. In germline, CDR1 is SGHKS, CDR2 YYEKEE (reference sequence). This CDR3 is built from 14 residues. Trimming took off 6 bases at V and 2 bases at J, with 15 bases between the two ends. Written as DNA, the CDR3 is TGTGCCAGCACGTCCACTCGGCCCCCCTACGAGCAGTACTTC. Translated, it gives CASTSTRPPYEQYF.

V gene TRBV10-3 combines with J gene TRBJ2-3, with a weak D call TRBD2 (6 bases). CDR1 ENHRY and CDR2 SYGVKD come from the germline V gene. The CDR3 loop spans 12 amino acids. Trimming stripped 10 bases from V and 0 bases from J, with 8 bases between. CDR3 sequence reads: CATGGSTDTQYF. In DNA, the CDR3 is TGTGCCACCGGGGGTAGCACAGATACGCAGTATTTT.

This chain uses TRBV5-8 with TRBJ2-1, with 7 nucleotides matching TRBD2. CDR1 SGHTS and CDR2 YDEGEE come from the germline V gene. This CDR3 has 15 amino acids. V shed 7 bases and J 5 bases; nucleotides not matched to a gene: 12. The CDR3 sequence is CASERTGLTNNEQFF. CDR3 DNA: TGTGCCAGCGAGAGGACGGGACTAACAAACAATGAGCAGTTCTTC.

This chain links TRBV11-2 with TRBJ1-1; D is ambiguous. Germline assignment: CDR1 SGHAT and CDR2 FQNNGV. The CDR3 sequence is 11 residues long. Between the trimmed V and J ends, which lost 0 bases and 11 bases, there was a span of 7 bases. The CDR3 spells CASSLDTPAFF. The DNA of the CDR3 is TGTGCCAGCAGCTTAGACACTCCGGCTTTCTTT.

The genes are TRBV6-5 and TRBJ1-2; D gene ambiguous. Trimming cost V 0 bases and J 7 bases, with 6 bases left between them. The CDR3 loop spans 12 amino acids. Germline V gene lookup returns CDR1 MNHEY and CDR2 SVGAGI. The CDR3 loop is CASSYSRGGYTF. CDR3 coding DNA: TGTGCCAGCAGTTACTCTCGGGGTGGCTACACCTTC.

The chain employs TRBV6-5 and TRBJ1-2, with TRBD1 as a possible D gene (6 bases). V shed 4 bases and J shed 2 bases, with 14 bases lying between them. Germline V gene data show CDR1 as MNHEY and CDR2 as SVGAGI. The CDR3 runs to 15 residues. As DNA, the CDR3 is TGTGCCAGCAGTTCTTTACAGGGAAGGAACTATGGCTACACCTTC. This encodes CASSSLQGRNYGYTF.

The rearrangement joins TRBV6-5 to TRBJ2-2; no definite D call. V was shortened by 6 bases and J by 7 bases, with 9 bases between the two germline ends. Germline loops: CDR1 MNHEY, CDR2 SVGAGI. This CDR3 is built from 12 residues. The chain's CDR3 is CASRDTYGELFF. In DNA form, the CDR3 reads TGTGCCAGCAGAGATACATACGGGGAGCTGTTTTTT.

The V gene is TRBV27, the J gene TRBJ1-5; TRBD1 might be the D (5 bases). The CDR3 is 14 amino acids. CDR1 is MNHEY, CDR2 SMNVEV, per germline (reference sequence). The V gene lost 5 bases and the J gene lost 9 bases, with 17 bases spanning the gap. DNA for the CDR3: TGTGCCAGCAGTCCCGCGGGGCCAAGGTTGCCCCAGCATTTT. The encoded protein is CASSPAGPRLPQHF.

V is TRBV6-1 and J is TRBJ2-7; D remains unclear. The CDR3 consists of 14 residues. Germline lookup yields CDR1 MNHNS and CDR2 SASEGT. V dropped 3 bases and J dropped 1 base, with 10 bases sitting between them. CDR3 residues: CASSDLGRSYEQYF. CDR3 bases: TGTGCCAGCAGTGACTTAGGCAGGTCCTACGAGCAGTACTTC.

The chain joins TRBV30 to TRBJ1-6; 7 bases are a match to TRBD1. Unmatched junction bases numbered 9, after V lost 2 bases and J lost 8 bases. The CDR3 covers 15 residues. Germline V lookup: CDR1 GTSNPN, CDR2 SVGIG (reference sequence). The CDR3 coding sequence is TGTGCCTGGAGTTTATACAGACAGGGTGATTCACCCCTCCACTTT. Amino acid sequence: CAWSLYRQGDSPLHF.

The chain is built from TRBV9 and TRBJ2-5; 10 nucleotides line up with TRBD2. V was clipped by 0 bases and J by 2 bases; unmatched bases: 1. The CDR3 has 15 amino acids. Per the germline V gene, CDR1 is SGDLS and CDR2 is YYNGEE. Written as DNA, the CDR3 is TGTGCCAGCAGCGTAGGGACTAGCGGACAAGAGACCCAGTACTTC. It is translated as CASSVGTSGQETQYF.

J is TRBJ1-1 and V is TRBV4-3, with TRBD1 as a possible D gene (5 bases). This CDR3 contains 14 residues. CDR1 LGHNA and CDR2 YSLEER come from the germline V gene. The V end lost 2 bases, the J end lost 0 bases, and 7 bases lay between the germline ends. DNA for the CDR3: TGCGCCAGCAGCCAACAGGGTATGAACACTGAAGCTTTCTTT. Protein: CASSQQGMNTEAFF.

The J gene is TRBJ2-6, the V gene TRBV4-1, with TRBD1 matching over 7 bases. Germline CDR1 reads MGHRA; CDR2 reads YSYEKL. CDR3 length: 15 residues. Losses at the gene ends were 5 bases for V and 1 base for J; bases not matched to a gene: 2. The CDR3 DNA sequence: TGCGCCAGCAGCTGGGACAGTTCTGGGGCCAACGTCCTGACTTTC. It encodes CASSWDSSGANVLTF.

V usage is TRBV19 and J usage is TRBJ2-3, with D possibly being TRBD1 (6 bases). Germline V gives CDR1 LNHDA, CDR2 SQIVND (reference sequence). The CDR3 covers 13 residues. Trimming stripped 3 bases from V and 5 bases from J, with 9 bases between. The CDR3 bases are TGTGCCAGTAGTATGCGCAGGGGAGATACGCAGTATTTT. Its translation is CASSMRRGDTQYF.